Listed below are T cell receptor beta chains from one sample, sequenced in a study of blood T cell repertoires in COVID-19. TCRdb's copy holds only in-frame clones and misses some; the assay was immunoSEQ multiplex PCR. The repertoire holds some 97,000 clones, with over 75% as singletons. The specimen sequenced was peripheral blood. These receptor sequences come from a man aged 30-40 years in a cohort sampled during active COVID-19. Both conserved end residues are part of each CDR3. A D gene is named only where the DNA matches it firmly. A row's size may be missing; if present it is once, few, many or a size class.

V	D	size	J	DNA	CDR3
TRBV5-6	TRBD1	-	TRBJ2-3	TGTGCCAGCAGCTTGTTTTTATATCGGGACAGGGACACAGATACGCAGTATTTT	CASSLFLYRDRDTDTQYF
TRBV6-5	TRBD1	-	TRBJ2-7	TGTGCCAGCAGTCCCGGACAGGGCGCCAGGTACTTC	CASSPGQGARYF
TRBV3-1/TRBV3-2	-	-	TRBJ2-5	TGTGCCAGCAGCCAACTCCCCCTCCTAGCGAACTACCAAGAGACCCAGTACTTC	CASSQLPLLANYQETQYF
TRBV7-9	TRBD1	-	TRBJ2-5	TGTGCCAGCAGCCCCCCACAGGGGGCCCAAGAGACCCAGTACTTC	CASSPPQGAQETQYF
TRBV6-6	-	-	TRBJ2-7	TGTGCCAGCAGTTACGCCGGGAGCTCCTACGAGCAGTACTTC	CASSYAGSSYEQYF
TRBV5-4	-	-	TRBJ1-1	TGTGCCAGCAGCCAACCTGACAGGGAAGCTTTCTTT	CASSQPDREAFF
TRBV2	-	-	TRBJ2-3	TGTGCCAGCAGTCTAGGCACGGGGGGCACAGATACGCAGTATTTT	CASSLGTGGTDTQYF
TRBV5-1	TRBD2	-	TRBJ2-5	TGCGCCAGCAGCTTGGTTGTAGCGGGGATCGAGACCCAGTACTTC	CASSLVVAGIETQYF
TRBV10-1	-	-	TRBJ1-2	TGCGCCAGCAGTGAGTCGACACGGGGGGATGGCTACACCTTC	CASSESTRGDGYTF
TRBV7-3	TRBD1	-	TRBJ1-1	TGTGCCAGCAGCTTGACAGGGGAAAAGGGCACTGAAGCTTTCTTT	CASSLTGEKGTEAFF
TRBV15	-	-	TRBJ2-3	TGTGCCACCAGCAGAGATCTAGAGACAGATACGCAGTATTTT	CATSRDLETDTQYF
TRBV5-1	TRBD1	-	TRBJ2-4	TGCGCCAGCAGCCTAGGACAGGGTGTTTCCAAAAACATTCAGTACTTC	CASSLGQGVSKNIQYF
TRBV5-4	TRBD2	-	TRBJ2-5	TGTGCCAGCAGGACTAGCGGGGGTGAGACCCAGTACTTC	CASRTSGGETQYF
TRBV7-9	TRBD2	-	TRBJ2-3	TGTGCCAGCAGCTTAGATGCGGGGGGGGATACGCAGTATTTT	CASSLDAGGDTQYF
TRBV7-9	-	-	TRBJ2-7	TGTGCCAGCAGCAGCCCCCGGGGGGCAGAGCAGTACTTC	CASSSPRGAEQYF
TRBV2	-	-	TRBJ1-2	TGTGCCAGCTTCTTTCGAGGCAGGGGCCCGAACTATGGCTACACCTTC	CASFFRGRGPNYGYTF
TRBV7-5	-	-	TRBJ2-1	TGTGCCAGAAGCGTACGAGGAGCGGCGACTAGTCGAGATGAGCAGTTCTTC	CARSVRGAATSRDEQFF
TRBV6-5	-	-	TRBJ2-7	TGTGCCAGCACCAGGGCCTACGAGCAGTACTTC	CASTRAYEQYF
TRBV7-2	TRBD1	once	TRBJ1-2	TGTGCCAGCAGCCAAGAACCCGGGACAGGGGGCTTTCGAGGCTACACCTTC	CASSQEPGTGGFRGYTF
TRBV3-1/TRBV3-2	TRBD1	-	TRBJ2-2	TGTGCCAGCAGCCAAGGGGACAGGAACACCGGGGAGCTGTTTTTT	CASSQGDRNTGELFF
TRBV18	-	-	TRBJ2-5	TGTGCCAGCTCACGGGACAACCAAGAGACCCAGTACTTC	CASSRDNQETQYF
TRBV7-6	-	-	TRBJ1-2	TGTGCCAGCAGCTTAGAGGCCAGGGACTATGGCTACACCTTC	CASSLEARDYGYTF
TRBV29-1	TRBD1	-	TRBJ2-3	TGCAGCGTTGTGTTTGCCGCAGGGGGTGGTACAGATACGCAGTATTTT	CSVVFAAGGGTDTQYF
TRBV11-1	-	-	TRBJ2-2	TGTGCCAGCAGCTTGGGACAGCCGACTAGCACCGGGGAGCTGTTTTTT	CASSLGQPTSTGELFF
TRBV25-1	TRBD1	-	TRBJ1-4	TGTGCCAGCAGGGAAGGACAGGCTAATTTTAGGGAAAAACTGTTTTTT	CASREGQANFREKLFF
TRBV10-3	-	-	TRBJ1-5	TGTGCCATCAGTGAGTCGCCCCTCGGGGGGCAGCAGCCCCAGCATTTT	CAISESPLGGQQPQHF
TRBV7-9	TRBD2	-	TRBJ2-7	TGTGCCAGCAGCTCCGGGGGGGCCCTGGACGAGCAGTACTTC	CASSSGGALDEQYF
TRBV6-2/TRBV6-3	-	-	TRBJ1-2	TGTGCCAGCAGCAGCTTTGATGGCTACACCTTC	CASSSFDGYTF
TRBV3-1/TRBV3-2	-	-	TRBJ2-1	TGTGCCAGCAGCCAAGGGGGCCCTCGGGTGCAGTTCTTC	CASSQGGPRVQFF
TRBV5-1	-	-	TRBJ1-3	TGCGCCAGCAGTGAGGGAGGAGCTGGAAACACCATATATTTT	CASSEGGAGNTIYF
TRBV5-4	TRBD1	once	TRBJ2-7	TGTGCCAGCAGCTTGGGGACAGGACCCTACGAGCAGTACTTC	CASSLGTGPYEQYF
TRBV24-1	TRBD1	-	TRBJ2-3	TGTGCCACCAGTTCAGGGGGCGCGGGCACAGATACGCAGTATTTT	CATSSGGAGTDTQYF
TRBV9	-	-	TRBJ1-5	TGTGCCAGCAGCCGCTCCGGGGAATCGGGTCAGCCCCAGCATTTT	CASSRSGESGQPQHF
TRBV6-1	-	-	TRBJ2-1	TGTGCCAGCAGTGGCGCGGGGCACTTTGGTGGAGGTGAGCAGTTCTTC	CASSGAGHFGGGEQFF
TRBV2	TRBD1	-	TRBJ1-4	TGTGCCAGCAGCGGAACCGGGACAGTACAAGAAAAACTGTTTTTT	CASSGTGTVQEKLFF
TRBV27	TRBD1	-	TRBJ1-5	TGTGCCAGCAGTTTCGGGACAGGGGTCGGCAATCAGCCCCAGCATTTT	CASSFGTGVGNQPQHF
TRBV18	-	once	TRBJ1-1	TGTGCCAGCTCACCAGGCGGCGTGAAAGCTTTCTTT	CASSPGGVKAFF
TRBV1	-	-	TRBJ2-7	TGCACCAGCAGCCAAGGGGGGCAGGGAAGGAGTGAGCAGTACTTC	CTSSQGGQGRSEQYF
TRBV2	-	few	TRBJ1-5	TGTGCCAGCAGTGAAGAGACAGTTGGCAATCAGCCCCAGCATTTT	CASSEETVGNQPQHF
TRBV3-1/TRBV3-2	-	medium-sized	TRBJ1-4	TGTGCCAGCAGCCAAGATTGGGGGCGGGCTAATGAAAAACTGTTTTTT	CASSQDWGRANEKLFF
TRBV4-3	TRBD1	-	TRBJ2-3	TGCGCCAGCAGCCAAGAGGGGACAGCCACAGATACGCAGTATTTT	CASSQEGTATDTQYF
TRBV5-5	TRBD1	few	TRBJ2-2	TGTGCCAGCAGCCCCCCCGGTCGGGACAGGACGGGCACCGGGGAGCTGTTTTTT	CASSPPGRDRTGTGELFF
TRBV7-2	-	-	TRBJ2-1	TGTGCCAGCAGCTTAGTCCCAGGGGGGTCCTACAATGAGCAGTTCTTC	CASSLVPGGSYNEQFF
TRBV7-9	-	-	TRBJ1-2	TGTGCCAGCAGCTTAGGGCAGAAAGATGGCTACACCTTC	CASSLGQKDGYTF
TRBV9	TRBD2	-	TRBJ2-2	TGTGCCAGCAGCGCGGGGGGCACCGGGGAGCTGTTTTTT	CASSAGGTGELFF
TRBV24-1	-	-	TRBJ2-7	TGTGCCACCAGTGACCTAGACGAGCAGTACTTC	CATSDLDEQYF
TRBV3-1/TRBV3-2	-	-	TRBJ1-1	TGTGCCAGCCGCGACCCAGGGAACACTGAAGCTTTCTTT	CASRDPGNTEAFF
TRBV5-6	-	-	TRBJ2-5	TGTGCCAGCAGCGGACTGCGGCTAACGGAGACCCAGTACTTC	CASSGLRLTETQYF
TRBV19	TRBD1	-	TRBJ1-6	TGTGCCAGTACCAGACAGGGAGGATCACCCCTCCACTTT	CASTRQGGSPLHF
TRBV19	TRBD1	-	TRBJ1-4	TGTGCCAGTAGTCCCCCGGGACAGCGTAATGAAAAACTGTTTTTT	CASSPPGQRNEKLFF
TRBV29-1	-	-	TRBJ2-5	TGCAGCCTAGCATTAGCGAATCAAGAGACCCAGTACTTC	CSLALANQETQYF
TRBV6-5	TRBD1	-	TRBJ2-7	TGTGCCAGCAGTTACTCCGGGACAGGGTTCTACGAGCAGTACTTC	CASSYSGTGFYEQYF
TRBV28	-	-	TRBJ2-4	TGTGCCAGCAGTTTTCGATTGGGCCAGAAAAACATTCAGTACTTC	CASSFRLGQKNIQYF
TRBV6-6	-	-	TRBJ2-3	TGTGCCAGCAGTGACAGAGATACGCAGTATTTT	CASSDRDTQYF
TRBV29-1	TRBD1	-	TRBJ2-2	TGCAGCGTTGGCAGGGGGCCGGACGGGGAGCTGTTTTTT	CSVGRGPDGELFF
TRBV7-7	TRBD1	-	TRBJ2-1	TGTGCCAGCAGCCCATTCGAGAGGGGGCCGCGGAATGAGCAGTTCTTC	CASSPFERGPRNEQFF
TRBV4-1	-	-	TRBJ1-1	TGCGCCAGCAGCCAAGGTCCAACAAGGAACACTGAAGCTTTCTTT	CASSQGPTRNTEAFF
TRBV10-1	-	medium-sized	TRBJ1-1	TGCGCCAGCAAGCCAGGGGATGGCACTGAAGCTTTCTTT	CASKPGDGTEAFF
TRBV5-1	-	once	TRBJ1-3	TGCGCCAGCAGCTTGGAAGGTGGGGCGGCTGGAAACACCATATATTTT	CASSLEGGAAGNTIYF